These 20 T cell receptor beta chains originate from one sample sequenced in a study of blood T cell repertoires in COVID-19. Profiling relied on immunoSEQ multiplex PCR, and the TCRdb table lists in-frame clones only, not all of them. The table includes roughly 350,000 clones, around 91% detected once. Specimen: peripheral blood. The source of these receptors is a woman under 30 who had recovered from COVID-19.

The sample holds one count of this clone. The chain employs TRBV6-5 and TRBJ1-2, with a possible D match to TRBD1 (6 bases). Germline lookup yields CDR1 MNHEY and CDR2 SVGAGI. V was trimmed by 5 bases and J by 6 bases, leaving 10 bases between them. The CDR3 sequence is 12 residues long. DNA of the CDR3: TGTGCCAGCAGTCGCAGGGGAGATGGCTACACCTTC. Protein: CASSRRGDGYTF.

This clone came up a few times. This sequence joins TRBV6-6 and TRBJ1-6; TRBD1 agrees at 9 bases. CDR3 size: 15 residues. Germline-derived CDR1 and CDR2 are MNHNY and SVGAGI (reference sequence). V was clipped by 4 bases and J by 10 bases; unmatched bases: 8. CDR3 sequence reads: CASSFRTGGNSPLHF. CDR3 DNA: TGTGCCAGCAGTTTTAGAACAGGGGGCAACTCACCCCTCCACTTT.

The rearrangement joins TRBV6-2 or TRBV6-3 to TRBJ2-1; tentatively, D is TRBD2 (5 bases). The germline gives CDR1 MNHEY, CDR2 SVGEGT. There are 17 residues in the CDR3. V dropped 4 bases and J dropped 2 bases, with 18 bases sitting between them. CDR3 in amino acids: CASSSEKGGPTYNEQFF. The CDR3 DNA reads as TGTGCCAGCAGTTCGGAGAAAGGCGGGCCTACCTACAATGAGCAGTTCTTC.

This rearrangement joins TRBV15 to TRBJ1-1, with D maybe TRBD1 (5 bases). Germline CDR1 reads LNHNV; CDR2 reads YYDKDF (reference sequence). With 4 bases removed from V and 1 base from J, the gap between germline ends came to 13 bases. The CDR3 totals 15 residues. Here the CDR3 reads CATSKLRGGNTEAFF. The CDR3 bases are TGTGCCACCAGCAAGCTTAGGGGAGGGAACACTGAAGCTTTCTTT.

The CDR3 reads CASSPGQAYNEQFF. CDR3 bases: TGTGCCAGCAGTCCTGGACAGGCATACAATGAGCAGTTCTTC. The gene calls are TRBV2 and TRBJ2-1, with 7 bases lining up with TRBD1. Germline trimming cut 5 bases from V and 4 bases from J; bases unmatched to any gene: 5. The V gene's germline CDR1 is SNHLY and CDR2 FYNNEI. The CDR3 spans 14 residues. The complete variable domain, with remaining parts taken from reference TRBV2 and TRBJ2-1, reads EPEVTQTPSHQVTQMGQEVILRCVPISNHLYFYWYRQILGQKVEFLVSFYNNEISEKSEIFDDQFSVERPDGSNFTLKIRSTKLEDSAMYFCASSPGQAYNEQFFGPGTRLTVL.

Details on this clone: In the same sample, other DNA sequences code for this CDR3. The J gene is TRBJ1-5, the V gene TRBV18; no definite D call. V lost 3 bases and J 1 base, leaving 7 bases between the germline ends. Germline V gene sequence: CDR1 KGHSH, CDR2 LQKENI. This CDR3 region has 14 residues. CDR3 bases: TGTGCCAGCTCACCTACAGAAAGCAATCAGCCCCAGCATTTT. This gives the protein CASSPTESNQPQHF. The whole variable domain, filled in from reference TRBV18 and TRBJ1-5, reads NAGVMQNPRHLVRRRGQEARLRCSPMKGHSHVYWYRQLPEEGLKFMVYLQKENIIDESGMPKERFSAEFPKEGPSILRIQQVVRGDSAAYFCASSPTESNQPQHFGDGTRLSIL.

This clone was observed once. CDR3 DNA: TGTGCCAGTAGTATAGACCGGGACAGGGGTAAAGGCTACACCTTC. This translates into CASSIDRDRGKGYTF. The chain recombines TRBV19 with TRBJ1-2; 10 bases are shared with TRBD1. CDR1 and CDR2 (germline): LNHDA, SQIVND (reference sequence). The CDR3 runs 15 residues. With 0 bases clipped from V and 8 bases from J, the junction kept 6 bases outside the gene matches.

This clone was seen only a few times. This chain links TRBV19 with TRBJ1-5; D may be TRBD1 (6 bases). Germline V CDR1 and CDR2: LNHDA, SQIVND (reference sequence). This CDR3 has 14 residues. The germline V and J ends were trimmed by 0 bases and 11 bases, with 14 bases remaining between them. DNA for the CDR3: TGTGCCAGTAGTATAGATCCCAGACCAGGGGCCCAGCATTTT. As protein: CASSIDPRPGAQHF.

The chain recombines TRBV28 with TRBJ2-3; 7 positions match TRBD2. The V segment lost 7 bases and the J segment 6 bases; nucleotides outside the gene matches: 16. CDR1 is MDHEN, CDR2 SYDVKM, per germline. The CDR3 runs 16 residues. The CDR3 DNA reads TGTGCCAGCAAACTCGGCGGCGGGAGTTTCGGGGATACGCAGTATTTT. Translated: CASKLGGGSFGDTQYF.

CDR3 DNA sequence: TGTGCCAGCAGCCCAACCGGGACAGGGTTCTTGTACACTGAAGCTTTCTTT. Its translation: CASSPTGTGFLYTEAFF. The J gene is TRBJ1-1, the V gene TRBV13; 9 bases are shared with TRBD1. With 5 bases clipped from V and 3 bases from J, the junction kept 13 bases outside the gene matches. Germline CDR1 reads PRHDT; CDR2 reads FYEKMQ (reference sequence). This CDR3 is 17 amino acids long.

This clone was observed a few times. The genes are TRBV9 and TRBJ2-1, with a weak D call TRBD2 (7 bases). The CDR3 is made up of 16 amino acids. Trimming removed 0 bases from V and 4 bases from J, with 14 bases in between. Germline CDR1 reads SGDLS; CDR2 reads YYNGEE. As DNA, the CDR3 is TGTGCCAGCAGCGTAGGGCCCAGCGGGACATACAATGAGCAGTTCTTC. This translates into CASSVGPSGTYNEQFF.

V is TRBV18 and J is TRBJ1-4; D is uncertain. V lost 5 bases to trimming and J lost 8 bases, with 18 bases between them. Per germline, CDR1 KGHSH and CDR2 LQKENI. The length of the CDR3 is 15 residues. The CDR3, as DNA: TGTGCCAGCTCAGTTTCCCCCTGGTCGGGGGAAAAACTGTTTTTT. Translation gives CASSVSPWSGEKLFF.

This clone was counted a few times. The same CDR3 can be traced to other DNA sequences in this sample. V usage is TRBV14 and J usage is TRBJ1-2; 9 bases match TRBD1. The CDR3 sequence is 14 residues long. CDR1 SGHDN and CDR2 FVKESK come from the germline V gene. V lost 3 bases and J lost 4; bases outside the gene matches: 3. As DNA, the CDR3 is TGTGCCAGCAGCCAGGGGACAGGGCCCTATGGCTACACCTTC. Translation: CASSQGTGPYGYTF.

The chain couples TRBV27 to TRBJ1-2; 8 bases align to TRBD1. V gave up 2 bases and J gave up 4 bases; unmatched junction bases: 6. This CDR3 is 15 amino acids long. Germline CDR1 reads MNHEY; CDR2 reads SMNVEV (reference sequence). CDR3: CASSLTHRGAYGYTF. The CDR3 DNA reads TGTGCCAGCAGTTTAACACACAGGGGGGCCTATGGCTACACCTTC.

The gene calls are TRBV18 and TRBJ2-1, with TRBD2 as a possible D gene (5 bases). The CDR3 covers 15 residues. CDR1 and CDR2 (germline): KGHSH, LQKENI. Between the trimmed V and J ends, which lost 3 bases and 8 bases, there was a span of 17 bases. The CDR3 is CASSPPRKGGDEQFF. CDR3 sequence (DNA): TGTGCCAGCTCACCGCCGAGAAAAGGAGGAGATGAGCAGTTCTTC.

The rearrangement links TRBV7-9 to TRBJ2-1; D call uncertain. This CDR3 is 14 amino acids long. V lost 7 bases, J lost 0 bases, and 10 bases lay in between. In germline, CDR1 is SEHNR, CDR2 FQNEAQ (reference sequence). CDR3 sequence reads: CASIYEPSYNEQFF. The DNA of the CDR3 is TGTGCCAGCATCTATGAACCCTCCTACAATGAGCAGTTCTTC. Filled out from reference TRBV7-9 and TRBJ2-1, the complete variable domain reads DTGVSQNPRHKITKRGQNVTFRCDPISEHNRLYWYRQTLGQGPEFLTYFQNEAQLEKSRLLSDRFSAERPKGSFSTLEIQRTEQGDSAMYLCASIYEPSYNEQFFGPGTRLTVL.

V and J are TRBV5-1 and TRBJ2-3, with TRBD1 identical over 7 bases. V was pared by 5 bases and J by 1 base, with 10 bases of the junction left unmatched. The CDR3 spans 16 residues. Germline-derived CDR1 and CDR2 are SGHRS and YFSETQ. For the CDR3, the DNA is TGCGCCAGCAGGCAGCCGACAGGGCTAGGCACAGATACGCAGTATTTT. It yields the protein CASRQPTGLGTDTQYF.

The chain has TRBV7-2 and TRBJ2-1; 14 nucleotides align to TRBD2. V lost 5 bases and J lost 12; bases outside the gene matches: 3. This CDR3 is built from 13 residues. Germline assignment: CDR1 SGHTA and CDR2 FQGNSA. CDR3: CASSLGLAGGQFF. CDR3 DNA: TGTGCCAGCAGCCTTGGACTAGCGGGAGGGCAGTTCTTC. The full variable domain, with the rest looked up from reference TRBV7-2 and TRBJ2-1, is GAGVSQSPSNKVTEKGKDVELRCDPISGHTALYWYRQSLGQGLEFLIYFQGNSAPDKSGLPSDRFSAERTGGSVSTLTIQRTQQEDSAVYLCASSLGLAGGQFFGPGTRLTVL.

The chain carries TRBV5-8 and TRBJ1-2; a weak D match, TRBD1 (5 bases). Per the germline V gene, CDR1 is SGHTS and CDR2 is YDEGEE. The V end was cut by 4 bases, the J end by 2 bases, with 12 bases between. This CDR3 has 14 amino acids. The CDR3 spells CASSHGGVNYGYTF. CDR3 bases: TGTGCCAGCAGCCATGGGGGGGTAAACTATGGCTACACCTTC.

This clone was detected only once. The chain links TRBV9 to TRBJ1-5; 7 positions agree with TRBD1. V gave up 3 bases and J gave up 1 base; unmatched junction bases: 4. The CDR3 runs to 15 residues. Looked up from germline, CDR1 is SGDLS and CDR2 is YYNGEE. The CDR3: CASSEGARSNQPQHF. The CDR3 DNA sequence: TGTGCCAGCAGCGAGGGGGCGCGGAGCAATCAGCCCCAGCATTTT.